This T cell receptor (beta chain) appears in the sequencing data of a study of Ad26.COV2.S vaccination and SARS-CoV-2 variants (dated by TCRdb to about 2021). For context, the study as a whole: TCRbeta repertoire sequencing served as the tool for gauging how specific and how broad the SARS-CoV-2-reactive T cell receptors were following Ad26.COV2.S vaccination. A total of 32 samples were included in the TCR-sequenced set, comprising around 19 Ad26.COV2.S vaccine recipients, 5 placebo recipients and 8 SARS-CoV-2 convalescent individuals.

The junction shows trimming of 3 bases on V and 6 bases on J, plus 9 bases between the germline ends. Including the terminal cysteine and phenylalanine, the CDR3 comprises 14 residues. Here the CDR3 DNA is all that survives: 42 bases in frame from base 1. Per the germline V gene, SGHTA is the CDR1 and FQGTGA is the CDR2. With regard to this clone: Its antigen remains unidentified. No much larger clonotype is one base removed from it; base qualities were not supplied.

Results and caveats for the whole study, not just this receptor: Substantial breadth of spike-specific CD8+ and CD4+ T cell responses was reported after vaccination. Compared with placebo recipients, Ad26.COV2.S recipients showed higher spike-specific TCR breadth (P = 0.0014). Non-spike TCR breadth was comparable between vaccine and placebo recipients, consistent with the vaccine containing only spike. The authors noted that total T cell responses may have been underestimated by the TCR breadth and depth analyses.

TCRbeta CDR3 regions were sequenced with the immunoSEQ Assay. After extraction, genomic DNA underwent amplification by bias-controlled multiplex PCR, followed by high-throughput sequencing. From the authors' description of their analysis: To quantify the absolute abundance of each unique TCRbeta CDR3 region, sequences were collapsed and filtered. T cell fraction was estimated by normalizing TCRbeta template counts to usable DNA, which was measured by amplifying reference genes present in all nucleated cells. Repertoire TCRs were annotated as SARS-CoV-2-specific by exact matching of V gene, CDR3 amino acid sequence and J gene to a known reactive TCR set. The reference SARS-CoV-2 TCR set was obtained from MIRA and was filtered for enrichment in COVID-19-positive ImmuneCODE repertoires, whereby public or cross-reactive TCRs were removed. Based on the MIRA antigens, annotated TCRs were further analysed at the level of specific ORF or position within ORF. Depth was the summed frequency of annotated unique rearrangements, while breadth was defined as annotated unique rearrangements over total unique productive rearrangements. Group comparisons of TCR breadth used two-sided Wilcoxon rank-sum tests. What TCRdb holds here is the immuneACCESS table cut down to in-frame rearrangements. Part of the clones is not present; checked against another copy, under half of the missing clones reflect an unresolved V gene, and the others are unexplained. That table supplies the V and J calls and clone size; D and trimming were determined from the DNA. Within this sample are 180,000 or so clones, with approximately 88% of them counted one time only. Jointly, the top ten make up 5% to 6.5% of the sample.

The intended sense of this specimen's time point label: individuals recovered from natural SARS-CoV-2 infection. The material was peripheral blood, obtained after recovery from COVID-19. The V and J segments used are TRBV7-3 and TRBJ1-6; 6 matching bases give a weak D call of TRBD1. This TCR was sampled from a human donor who had recovered from COVID-19. The CDR3 has the sequence CASSFQGSNSPLHF. In nucleotide form, the sequence is TGTGCCAGCAGCTTTCAGGGGTCTAATTCACCCCTCCACTTT. Here the CDR3 is joined to the reference TRBV7-3 and TRBJ1-6 genes, and the full variable domain is: GAGVSQTPSNKVTEKGKYVELRCDPISGHTALYWYRQSLGQGPEFLIYFQGTGAADDSGLPNDRFFAVRPEGSVSTLKIQRTERGDSAVYLCASSFQGSNSPLHFGNGTRLTVT.